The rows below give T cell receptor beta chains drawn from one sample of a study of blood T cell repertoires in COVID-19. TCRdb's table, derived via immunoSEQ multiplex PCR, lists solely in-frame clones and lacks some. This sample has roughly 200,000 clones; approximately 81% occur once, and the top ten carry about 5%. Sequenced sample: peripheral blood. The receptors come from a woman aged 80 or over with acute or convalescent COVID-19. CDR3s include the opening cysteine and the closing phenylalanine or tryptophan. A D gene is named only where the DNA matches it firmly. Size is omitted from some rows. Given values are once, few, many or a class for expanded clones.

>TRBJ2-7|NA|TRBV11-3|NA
TGTGCCAGCAGCCGTATGGGGCTAGACGAGCAGTACTTC
CASSRMGLDEQYF
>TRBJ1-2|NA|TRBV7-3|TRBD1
TGTGCCAGCAGTTTGGACAGGGGCGGGCGGGGCTACACCTTC
CASSLDRGGRGYTF
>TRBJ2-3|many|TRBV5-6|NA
TGTGCCAGCCAAATAGCGGCTATTACAGATACGCAGTATTTT
CASQIAAITDTQYF
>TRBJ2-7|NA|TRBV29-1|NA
TGCAGCGCCTCGGACTACTCCTACGAGCAGTACTTC
CSASDYSYEQYF
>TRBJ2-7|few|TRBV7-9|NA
TGTGCCAGCAGCCCCAGACAGGACCCCTACGAGCAGTACTTC
CASSPRQDPYEQYF
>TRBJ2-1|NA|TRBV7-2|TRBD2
TGTGCCAGCAGTATCGGGGCGGGAGGGCCGTATAACAATGAGCAGTTCTTC
CASSIGAGGPYNNEQFF
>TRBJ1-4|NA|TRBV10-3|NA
TGTGCCATCAAGCAGGGTGGACCAGGATTAAATGAAAAACTGTTTTTT
CAIKQGGPGLNEKLFF
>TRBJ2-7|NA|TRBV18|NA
TGTGCCAGCTCCCGTGCCGTGACAAACTACGAGCAGTACTTC
CASSRAVTNYEQYF
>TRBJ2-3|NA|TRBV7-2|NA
TGTGCCAGCAGACAGGATAGGAGAGCCACAGATACGCAGTATTTT
CASRQDRRATDTQYF
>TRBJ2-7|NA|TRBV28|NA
TGTGCCAGCAGCCCGCAAACAGGGCGACTCTCCGACGAGCAGTACTTC
CASSPQTGRLSDEQYF
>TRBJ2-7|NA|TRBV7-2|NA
TGTGCCAGCAGCAACGCGCGGGAGCAGTACTTC
CASSNAREQYF
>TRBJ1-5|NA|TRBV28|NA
TGTGCCAGCAGTGACAACAGCGGGGGTAAGAGCAATCAGCCCCAGCATTTT
CASSDNSGGKSNQPQHF
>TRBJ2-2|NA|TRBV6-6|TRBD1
TGTGCCAGCAGTCGGACAGGCGCCGGGGAGCTGTTTTTT
CASSRTGAGELFF
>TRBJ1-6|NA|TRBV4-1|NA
TGCGCCAGCAGCCATCCCGGGGGGGGAGGCAATTCACCCCTCCACTTT
CASSHPGGGGNSPLHF
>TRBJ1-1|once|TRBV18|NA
TGTGCCAGCTCAATTGGCGGGGGCACTGAAGCTTTCTTT
CASSIGGGTEAFF
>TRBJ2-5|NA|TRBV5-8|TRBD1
TGTGCCAGCAGCTCCGGGGACAGGACGAAAGAGACCCAGTACTTC
CASSSGDRTKETQYF
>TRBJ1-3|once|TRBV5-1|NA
TGCGCCAGCAGCTTGGCCATGACGGGGAGGCGTAACACCATATATTTT
CASSLAMTGRRNTIYF
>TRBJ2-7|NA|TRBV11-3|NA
TGTGCCAGCAGCTTTGAAGGGGGGGTTACGGAGCAGTACTTC
CASSFEGGVTEQYF